This record concerns one TCR beta chain sequence. Per the germline V gene, CDR1 is GTSNPN and CDR2 is SVGIG (reference sequence). V dropped 8 bases and J dropped 4; count of bases not matched to a gene: 13. The CDR3 totals 16 residues. Using immunoSEQ multiplex PCR, the repertoire was profiled, and TCRdb retains in-frame clones only, with some absent. The data show roughly 400,000 clones, 90% seen once. This sample is part of a study of blood T cell repertoires in COVID-19. Study details: T cells, B-cell-depleted T cells, or PBMCs provided the cDNA or gDNA that served as material.

Participants' own reports of clinical history determined their cohort assignment. V gene TRBV30 combines with J gene TRBJ1-3, with TRBD1 matching over 11 bases. The sequence was collected from a man between 18 and 29 years old who had recovered from COVID-19. The sequencing input was PBMCs or T cells enriched from blood (not recorded which). The CDR3 DNA sequence: TGTGCCGCGCCGAGAAACCGGGACAGGGGGGGAAACACCATATATTTT. It codes for CAAPRNRDRGGNTIYF.